This T cell receptor beta chain was captured in a study of blood T cells in healthy people across ages. As concerns this clonotype: Its specificity is unknown.

Overall study results and limits: Samples with more naive T cells showed higher observed beta diversity.

It was with a sample-barcoded 5' primer and a J-beta primer mix that a second PCR of about 6 to 12 cycles was run. MiXCR, applied by TCRdb to the 5' RACE reads, yields one record per CDR3 protein. The data hold 650,000 to 1,000,000 distinct CDR3 sequences, with 36% observed a single time. This CDR3 has 12 amino acids. Trimming removed 8 bases from V and 2 bases from J, with 7 bases in between. Germline-derived CDR1 and CDR2 are SNHLY and FYNNEI. This chain links TRBV2 with TRBJ1-5; no clear D. This clonotype originated in a man aged 18 to 30 in good health. Sequencing used blood. The DNA of the CDR3 is TGTGCCAGCGGCAACGGCAATCAGCCCCAGCATTTT. Translated, it gives CASGNGNQPQHF.